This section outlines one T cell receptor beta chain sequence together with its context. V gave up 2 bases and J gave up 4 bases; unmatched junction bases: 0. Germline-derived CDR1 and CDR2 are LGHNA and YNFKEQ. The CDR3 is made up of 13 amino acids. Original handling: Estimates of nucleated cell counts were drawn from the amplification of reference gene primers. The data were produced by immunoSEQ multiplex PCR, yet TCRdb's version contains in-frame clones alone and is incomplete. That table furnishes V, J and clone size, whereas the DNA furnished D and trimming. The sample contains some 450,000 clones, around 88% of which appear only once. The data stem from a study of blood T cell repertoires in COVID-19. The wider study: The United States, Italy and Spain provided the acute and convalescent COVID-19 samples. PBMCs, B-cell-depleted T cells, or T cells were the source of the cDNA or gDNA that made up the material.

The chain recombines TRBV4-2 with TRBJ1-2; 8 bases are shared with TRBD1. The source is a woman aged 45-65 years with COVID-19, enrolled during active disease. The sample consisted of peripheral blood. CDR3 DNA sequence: TGTGCCAGCAGCCAACAGGGGGCCTATGGCTACACCTTC. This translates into CASSQQGAYGYTF.